One and the same sample provided the 17 T cell receptor beta chains below, sequenced in a study of cytotoxic CD8 clonotypes in ibrutinib-treated CLL. Profiled with immunoSEQ multiplex PCR; TCRdb holds only in-frame clones, not every one. The sample includes about 28,000 clones, roughly 59% seen only once; the top ten take approximately 5%. Sequenced here: PBMCs, sampled before ibrutinib treatment. These receptors were taken from a human donor with chronic lymphocytic leukemia.

The chain employs TRBV7-3 and TRBJ2-3; D might be TRBD2 (5 bases). CDR1 is SGHTA and CDR2 is FQGTGA in the germline V gene. V gave up 5 bases and J gave up 4 bases, with 16 bases separating them. There are 15 residues in the CDR3. The CDR3 DNA is TGTGCCAGCAGCCAAACTAGTATGTTAGCAGATACGCAGTATTTT. This sequence encodes CASSQTSMLADTQYF.

This clone is labeled medium-sized. This chain connects TRBV7-9 to TRBJ1-1, with 9 positions matching TRBD1. V shed 5 bases, J shed 3 bases, and the junction held 4 bases outside the gene matches. Germline lookup yields CDR1 SEHNR and CDR2 FQNEAQ (reference sequence). The CDR3 is made up of 14 amino acids. Here the CDR3 DNA reads TGTGCCAGCAGCGAGACAGGGGGATACACTGAAGCTTTCTTT. It yields the protein CASSETGGYTEAFF.

This clone was seen only a few times. V gene TRBV19 combines with J gene TRBJ2-3, with a weak D call TRBD2 (6 bases). The germline gives CDR1 LNHDA, CDR2 SQIVND (reference sequence). The CDR3 contains 14 residues. V lost 5 bases and J lost 2, with 11 bases in between. This CDR3 is CASSGGTYTDTQYF. As DNA, the CDR3 is TGTGCCAGTAGTGGCGGGACCTACACAGATACGCAGTATTTT. Full variable domain (missing parts from reference TRBV19 and TRBJ2-3): DGGITQSPKYLFRKEGQNVTLSCEQNLNHDAMYWYRQDPGQGLRLIYYSQIVNDFQKGDIAEGYSVSREKKESFPLTVTSAQKNPTAFYLCASSGGTYTDTQYFGPGTRLTVL.

This chain links TRBV2 with TRBJ2-4, with TRBD2 matching over 13 bases. Germline values: CDR1 SNHLY, CDR2 FYNNEI. The length of the CDR3 is 15 residues. With 5 bases clipped from V and 8 bases from J, the junction kept 6 bases outside the gene matches. CDR3 DNA: TGTGCCAGCAGTAGGACTAGCGGGAGTAGAGACATTCAGTACTTC. Residues: CASSRTSGSRDIQYF.

This clone was observed a handful of times. The chain has TRBV2 and TRBJ2-6; D perhaps matches TRBD1 (6 bases). The V and J ends lost 7 bases and 2 bases respectively, with 12 bases between them. The CDR3 extends over 15 amino acids. Per the germline V gene, CDR1 is SNHLY and CDR2 is FYNNEI. The CDR3 here is CASNRDLPGANVLTF. DNA for the CDR3: TGTGCCAGCAACAGGGATCTTCCTGGGGCCAACGTCCTGACTTTC.

This sequence joins TRBV7-3 and TRBJ2-2; D ambiguous. This CDR3 is 13 amino acids long. The germline gives CDR1 SGHTA, CDR2 FQGTGA. V was shortened by 5 bases and J by 6 bases, with 10 bases between the two germline ends. The CDR3 region is CASSPTLSGELFF. The DNA of the CDR3 is TGTGCCAGCAGCCCGACCCTTTCCGGGGAGCTGTTTTTT. Together with reference TRBV7-3 and TRBJ2-2, the CDR3 gives the full variable domain: GAGVSQTPSNKVTEKGKYVELRCDPISGHTALYWYRQSLGQGPEFLIYFQGTGAADDSGLPNDRFFAVRPEGSVSTLKIQRTERGDSAVYLCASSPTLSGELFFGEGSRLTVL.

The chain is built from TRBV9 and TRBJ1-1, with TRBD1 as a possible D gene (6 bases). The CDR3 length is 15 residues. Germline V lookup: CDR1 SGDLS, CDR2 YYNGEE. V lost 4 bases and J 6 bases, leaving 19 bases between the germline ends. The CDR3 loop is CASSLRQEGVAEAFF. The DNA for the CDR3 is TGTGCCAGCAGCCTTCGACAGGAGGGGGTTGCTGAAGCTTTCTTT.

CDR3 nucleotides: TGTGCCAGCAGCTTTAAGCGGGAGGGCCGGAACAATGAGCAGTTCTTC. Its translation is CASSFKREGRNNEQFF. The genes are TRBV7-2 and TRBJ2-1, with 10 bases fitting TRBD2. V shed 3 bases, J shed 5 bases, and the junction held 7 bases outside the gene matches. CDR1 SGHTA and CDR2 FQGNSA come from the germline V gene. CDR3 length: 16 amino acids.

This rearrangement joins TRBV11-2 to TRBJ1-4, with D uncertain. The CDR3 is made up of 15 amino acids. From germline, CDR1 is SGHAT and CDR2 FQNNGV. V dropped 5 bases and J dropped 4 bases, with 14 bases sitting between them. The CDR3 reads CASSQGAGFNEKLFF. In nucleotides, the CDR3 is TGTGCCAGCAGCCAAGGCGCAGGCTTTAATGAAAAACTGTTTTTT.

This clone is labeled medium-sized. The chain is built from TRBV4-1 and TRBJ2-7, with 7 bases lining up with TRBD1. This CDR3 region has 14 residues. The ends lost 3 bases at V and 2 bases at J; junction bases unmatched: 4. Per germline, CDR1 MGHRA and CDR2 YSYEKL. In nucleotides, the CDR3 is TGCGCCAGCAGCCACGACAGGGCCACCTACGAGCAGTACTTC. This sequence encodes CASSHDRATYEQYF.

This chain joins TRBV29-1 and TRBJ1-2; D gene unclear. V was pared by 3 bases and J by 1 base, with 6 bases between. The CDR3 sequence is 12 residues long. Germline V lookup: CDR1 SQVTM, CDR2 ANQGSEA. The CDR3 sequence: CSVDNVNYGYTF. The CDR3 DNA follows: TGCAGCGTTGATAACGTTAACTATGGCTACACCTTC.

This clone occurred a few times. V gene TRBV4-1 combines with J gene TRBJ2-7; 7 bases are shared with TRBD1. CDR1 is MGHRA and CDR2 is YSYEKL in the germline V gene. The CDR3 consists of 15 residues. J gave up 5 bases and V 5 bases, and 12 bases lay outside the gene matches. CDR3 DNA sequence: TGCGCCAGCAGCGGGGTGACGACAGGGCGCAACGAGCAGTACTTC. Protein product: CASSGVTTGRNEQYF.

The table lists this clone with a count of one. The V gene is TRBV5-1, the J gene TRBJ1-1; D is undetermined. V was trimmed by 0 bases and J by 6 bases, leaving 12 bases between them. The CDR3 is 14 amino acids. Germline CDR1 is SGHRS and CDR2 is YFSETQ. CDR3 sequence: CASSLDPNSAEAFF. CDR3 sequence (DNA): TGCGCCAGCAGCTTGGATCCGAATTCGGCTGAAGCTTTCTTT.

The table lists this clone with a count of one. V usage is TRBV7-6 and J usage is TRBJ1-2, with TRBD1 as a possible D gene (5 bases). V was trimmed by 1 base and J by 5 bases, leaving 20 bases between them. The CDR3 consists of 17 residues. CDR1 and CDR2 from the germline V gene are SGHVS and FNYEAQ. The CDR3 region has the DNA TGTGCCAGCAGCTTAGTAGCGGGACTCCCGGGTGAATATGGCTACACCTTC. Translating gives CASSLVAGLPGEYGYTF.

By its share, this clone is medium-sized (0.01 to 0.1%). The rearrangement uses TRBV10-3 and TRBJ2-7; maybe TRBD1 (5 bases). Trimming pared 6 bases from V and 3 bases from J, leaving 6 bases between. CDR3 length: 11 amino acids. In germline, CDR1 is ENHRY, CDR2 SYGVKD. In nucleotides, the CDR3 is TGTGCCATCAGGCAGGGCTACGAGCAGTACTTC. It specifies CAIRQGYEQYF.

This chain links TRBV2 with TRBJ2-2, with 9 bases identical to TRBD2. The CDR3 contains 17 residues. V was pared by 4 bases and J by 0 bases, with 6 bases of the junction left unmatched. The V gene's germline CDR1 is SNHLY and CDR2 FYNNEI. The CDR3 sequence is CASSGREREANTGELFF. The CDR3 DNA reads TGTGCCAGCAGTGGTCGGGAGCGGGAGGCGAACACCGGGGAGCTGTTTTTT.

The DNA of the CDR3 is TGTGCCAGCAGCTTAGGTAGCGGGAGGTCCCTGGGGCTCTCTGGGGCCAACGTCCTGACTTTC. This gives the protein CASSLGSGRSLGLSGANVLTF. The chain links TRBV7-3 to TRBJ2-6; 10 bases match TRBD2. Trimming took 2 bases from V and 0 from J; bases not matched to a gene: 13. In germline, CDR1 is SGHTA, CDR2 FQGTGA. The CDR3 totals 21 residues.